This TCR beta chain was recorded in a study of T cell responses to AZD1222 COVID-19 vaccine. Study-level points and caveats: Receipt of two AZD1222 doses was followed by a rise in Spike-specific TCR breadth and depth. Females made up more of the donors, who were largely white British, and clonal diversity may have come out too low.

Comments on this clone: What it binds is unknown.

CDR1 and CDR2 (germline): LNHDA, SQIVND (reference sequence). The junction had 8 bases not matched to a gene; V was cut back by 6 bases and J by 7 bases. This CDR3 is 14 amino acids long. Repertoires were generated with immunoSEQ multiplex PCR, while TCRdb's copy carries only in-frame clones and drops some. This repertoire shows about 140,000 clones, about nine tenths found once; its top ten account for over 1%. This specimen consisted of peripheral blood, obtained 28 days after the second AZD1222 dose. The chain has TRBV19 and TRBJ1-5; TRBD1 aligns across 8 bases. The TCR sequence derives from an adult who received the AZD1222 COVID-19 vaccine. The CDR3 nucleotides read TGTGCCAGTAGGGGGCAGGGGGCAGGACAGCCCCAGCATTTT. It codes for CASRGQGAGQPQHF.